Listed below are T cell receptor beta chains from one sample, sequenced in a study of T cell responses to AZD1222 COVID-19 vaccine. TCRdb's copy holds only in-frame clones and misses some; the assay was immunoSEQ multiplex PCR. Of about 90,000 clones in the sample, about 93% were seen once. The input for sequencing was peripheral blood, taken on day 0 of MenACWY control vaccination. Receptor source: an adult in good health. Both conserved end residues are part of each CDR3. D genes are given only for firm matches. Clone size is shown for a subset of rows, as once, few, many or a class of expanded clone.

TRBV19	-	TRBJ2-1	TRBD1	TGTGCCAGTAGTATGTCGGGGACAGGGGGCTTGAATGAGCAGTTCTTC	CASSMSGTGGLNEQFF
TRBV6-1	once	TRBJ2-7	-	TGTGCCAGCAGTGAGAGCTCAGGGGCCTCCTACGAGCAGTACTTC	CASSESSGASYEQYF
TRBV20-1	once	TRBJ1-3	-	TGCAGTGCCGAAGCTGGAAACACCATATATTTT	CSAEAGNTIYF
TRBV19	-	TRBJ1-4	-	TGTGCCAGTAGTCCTCCTGGGTTGGCTAATGAAAAACTGTTTTTT	CASSPPGLANEKLFF
TRBV7-6	-	TRBJ1-6	-	TGTGCCAGCAGCTTAAACAGGGAGCGCTCACCCCTCCACTTT	CASSLNRERSPLHF
TRBV5-4	-	TRBJ2-5	TRBD1	TGTGCCAGCACCCGTGGGGACAGGGGAGCTCAAGAGACCCAGTACTTC	CASTRGDRGAQETQYF
TRBV7-2	-	TRBJ2-1	-	TGTGCCAGCAGCTTCCTTCCGTACAATGAGCAGTTCTTC	CASSFLPYNEQFF
TRBV6-5	-	TRBJ2-6	-	TGTGCCTGTTCGGGCTCTGGGGCCAACGTCCTGACTTTC	CACSGSGANVLTF
TRBV5-1	-	TRBJ1-5	-	TGCGCCAGCTCCGAGGCGGGAGGCAATCAGCCCCAGCATTTT	CASSEAGGNQPQHF
TRBV11-2	-	TRBJ2-7	-	TGTGCCAGCCGCAGCGGGTACCCTACCTACGAGCAGTACTTC	CASRSGYPTYEQYF
TRBV2	few	TRBJ1-2	-	TGTGCCAGCAGTGAACTCGACTATGGCTACACCTTC	CASSELDYGYTF
TRBV7-9	-	TRBJ1-1	-	TGTGCCAGCAGCCAATATGGGGGGAAGGACACTGAAGCTTTCTTT	CASSQYGGKDTEAFF
TRBV28	-	TRBJ1-4	TRBD1	TGTGCCAGCAGTAGGACAGGGGCTGGTAATGAAAAACTGTTTTTT	CASSRTGAGNEKLFF
TRBV6-5	-	TRBJ1-2	TRBD1	TGTGCCAGCGGTCGAGGGACAGGGGGCGCCTATGGCTACACCTTC	CASGRGTGGAYGYTF
TRBV29-1	-	TRBJ2-3	TRBD2	TGCAGCGTTTACGCCGGGACTAGGGGGACCTCAGGAGATACGCAGTATTTT	CSVYAGTRGTSGDTQYF
TRBV2	-	TRBJ2-7	-	TGTGCCAGCCAACAAGGGGGTACCTCCTACGAGCAGTACTTC	CASQQGGTSYEQYF
TRBV5-8	-	TRBJ2-5	-	TGTGCCAGCAGCGGGCGACAAGAAGAGACCCAGTACTTC	CASSGRQEETQYF
TRBV7-9	-	TRBJ2-5	-	TGTGCCAGCAGCCCCCGGCGTAACCAAGAGACCCAGTACTTC	CASSPRRNQETQYF
TRBV2	-	TRBJ1-5	-	TGTGCCAGCAGGGGTGGGGGACAGCCCCAGCATTTT	CASRGGGQPQHF
TRBV7-2	-	TRBJ1-2	TRBD1	TGTGCCAGCAGCCAAAGGGACAGGATTCCTGGCTACACCTTC	CASSQRDRIPGYTF
TRBV28	-	TRBJ1-2	-	TGTGCCAGCAGTTTATTCCGAGGGAACTATGGCTACACCTTC	CASSLFRGNYGYTF
TRBV19	-	TRBJ2-1	-	TGTGCCAGTACTTTGGCGGGGCCACCTCAGGAGCAGTTCTTC	CASTLAGPPQEQFF
TRBV12-3/TRBV12-4	-	TRBJ2-1	-	TGTGCCAGCAGTCCCCGGCGTCCTGTGCAGTTCTTC	CASSPRRPVQFF
TRBV28	-	TRBJ1-1	-	TGTGCCAGCAGTCTGCCCTGGGGTGAAGCTTTCTTT	CASSLPWGEAFF
TRBV5-4	-	TRBJ2-3	-	TGTGCCAGCAGCCCGGGGGGCAGGGGTACAGATACGCAGTATTTT	CASSPGGRGTDTQYF
TRBV28	-	TRBJ2-7	-	TGTGCCAGCAGTTTACTCGAGCCCTACGAGCAGTACTTC	CASSLLEPYEQYF
TRBV29-1	-	TRBJ2-7	-	TGCAGCGCAGGGATAGATTCGGGAGAGCAGTACTTC	CSAGIDSGEQYF
TRBV6-2/TRBV6-3	-	TRBJ2-1	-	TGTGCCAGCAGTCCCCTCAATGAGCAGTTCTTC	CASSPLNEQFF
TRBV6-1	-	TRBJ1-6	TRBD1	TGTGCCAGCAGTGTGGCCGGACAGGGCGGGCGTTCACCCCTCCACTTT	CASSVAGQGGRSPLHF
TRBV27	-	TRBJ2-6	-	TGTGCCAGCAGTTTGGGGAGCTCTGGGGCCAACGTCCTGACTTTC	CASSLGSSGANVLTF
TRBV18	few	TRBJ2-7	TRBD1	TGTGCCAGCTCACCACAGGGGGCCCACGAGCAGTACTTC	CASSPQGAHEQYF
TRBV18	few	TRBJ1-5	-	TGTGCCAGCTCACCATCCCAGGGAGGCAATCAGCCCCAGCATTTT	CASSPSQGGNQPQHF
TRBV5-1	-	TRBJ2-7	TRBD1	TGCGCCAGCAGCTTGGATGGACAGGGGGCCAACGAGCAGTACTTC	CASSLDGQGANEQYF
TRBV5-4	-	TRBJ2-2	-	TGTGCCAGCAGCCATCGGGGGTTCGCGGAGAACACCGGGGAGCTGTTTTTT	CASSHRGFAENTGELFF
TRBV3-1/TRBV3-2	once	TRBJ1-2	-	TGTGCCAGCAGCCAAGGACGTGGCTACACCTTC	CASSQGRGYTF
TRBV7-8	-	TRBJ2-5	-	TGTGCCAGCAGCCCAGCCGGGACAAAAGAGACCCAGTACTTC	CASSPAGTKETQYF
TRBV27	few	TRBJ2-3	-	TGTGCCAGCAGCAAGTGGGGGGACCCTAGCACAGATACGCAGTATTTT	CASSKWGDPSTDTQYF
TRBV12-3/TRBV12-4	-	TRBJ1-1	-	TGTGCCAGCAGGTGGCAGAACACTGAAGCTTTCTTT	CASRWQNTEAFF
TRBV6-4	-	TRBJ2-7	TRBD2	TGTGCCAGCAGTGAGCCCGGGACTAGCGGCTCCTACGAGCAGTACTTC	CASSEPGTSGSYEQYF
TRBV19	-	TRBJ2-2	-	TGTGCCAGTAGCTTCGGGATCGGAAACACCGGGGAGCTGTTTTTT	CASSFGIGNTGELFF
TRBV18	-	TRBJ2-3	-	TGTGCCAGCTCACCACCCAACCTGGGGGCGCAGTATTTT	CASSPPNLGAQYF
TRBV7-2	-	TRBJ2-7	-	TGTGCCAGCAGCCACTTCTTACACGAGCAGTACTTC	CASSHFLHEQYF
TRBV28	-	TRBJ2-7	TRBD1	TGTGCCAGCAGTTTGACCGGGACAGGGGCCTACGAGCAGTACTTC	CASSLTGTGAYEQYF
TRBV5-5	-	TRBJ2-7	TRBD1	TGTGCCAGCAGCTTGGTGGGGACAGGGGTCCACGAGCAGTACTTC	CASSLVGTGVHEQYF
TRBV7-9	-	TRBJ2-7	-	TGTGCCAGCAGCTCCCAAGGGGGGAGCTCCTACGAGCAGTACTTC	CASSSQGGSSYEQYF
TRBV29-1	-	TRBJ2-7	TRBD2	TGCAGCGCCAGCGGGGGCGGCAACTACGAGCAGTACTTC	CSASGGGNYEQYF
TRBV6-5	-	TRBJ1-1	TRBD1	TGTGCCAGCACGACAGGGGGCCCGAACACTGAAGCTTTCTTT	CASTTGGPNTEAFF
TRBV5-6	-	TRBJ2-5	-	TGTGCCAGCAGCTTGGCACAGGCCCAAGAGACCCAGTACTTC	CASSLAQAQETQYF